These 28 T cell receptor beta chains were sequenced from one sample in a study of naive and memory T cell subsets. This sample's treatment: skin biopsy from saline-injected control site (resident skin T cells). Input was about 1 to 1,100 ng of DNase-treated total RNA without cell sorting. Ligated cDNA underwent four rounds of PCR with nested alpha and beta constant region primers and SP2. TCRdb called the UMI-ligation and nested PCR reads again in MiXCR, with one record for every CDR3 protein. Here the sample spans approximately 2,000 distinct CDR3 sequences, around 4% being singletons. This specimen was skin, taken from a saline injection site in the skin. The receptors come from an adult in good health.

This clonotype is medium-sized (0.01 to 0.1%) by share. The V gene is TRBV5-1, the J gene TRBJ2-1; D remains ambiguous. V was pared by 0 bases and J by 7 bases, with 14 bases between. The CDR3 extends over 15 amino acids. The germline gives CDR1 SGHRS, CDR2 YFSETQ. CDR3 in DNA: TGCGCCAGCAGCTTGGTCATTAGTGGAAATAATGAGCAGTTCTTC. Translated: CASSLVISGNNEQFF.

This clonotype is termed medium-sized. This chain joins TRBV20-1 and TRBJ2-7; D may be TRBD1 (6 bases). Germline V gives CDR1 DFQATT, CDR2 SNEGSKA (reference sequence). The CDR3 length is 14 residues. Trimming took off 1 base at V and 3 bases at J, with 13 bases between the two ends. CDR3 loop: CSARGQGSVYEQYF. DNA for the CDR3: TGCAGTGCTAGAGGTCAGGGGTCAGTCTACGAGCAGTACTTC.

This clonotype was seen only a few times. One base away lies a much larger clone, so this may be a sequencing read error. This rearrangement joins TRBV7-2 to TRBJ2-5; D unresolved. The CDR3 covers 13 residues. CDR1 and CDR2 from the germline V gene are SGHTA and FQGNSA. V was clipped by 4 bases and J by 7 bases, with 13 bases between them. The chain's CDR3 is CASSSMMGGTQYF. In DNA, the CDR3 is TGTGCCAGCAGCTCGATGATGGGTGGGACCCAGTACTTC.

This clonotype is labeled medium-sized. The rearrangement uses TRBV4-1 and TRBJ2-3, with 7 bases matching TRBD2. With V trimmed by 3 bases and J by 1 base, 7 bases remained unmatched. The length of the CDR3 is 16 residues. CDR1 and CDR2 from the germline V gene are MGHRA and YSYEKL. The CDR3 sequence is CASSHPGLAGTDTQYF. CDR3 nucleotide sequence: TGCGCCAGCAGCCACCCGGGGCTAGCGGGCACAGATACGCAGTATTTT.

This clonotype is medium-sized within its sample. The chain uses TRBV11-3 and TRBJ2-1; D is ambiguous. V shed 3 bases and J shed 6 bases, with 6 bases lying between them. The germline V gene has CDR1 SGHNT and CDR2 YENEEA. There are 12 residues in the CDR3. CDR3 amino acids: CASSFNANEQFF. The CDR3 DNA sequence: TGTGCCAGCAGCTTTAATGCCAATGAGCAGTTCTTC.

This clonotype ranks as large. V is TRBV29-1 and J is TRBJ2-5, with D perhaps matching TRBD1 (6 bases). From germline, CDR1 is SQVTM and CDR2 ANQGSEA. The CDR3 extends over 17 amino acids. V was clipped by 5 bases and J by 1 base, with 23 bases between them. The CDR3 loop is CSVSLMGHQNLQETQYF. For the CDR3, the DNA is TGCAGCGTTTCTCTGATGGGACACCAGAACCTCCAAGAGACCCAGTACTTC.

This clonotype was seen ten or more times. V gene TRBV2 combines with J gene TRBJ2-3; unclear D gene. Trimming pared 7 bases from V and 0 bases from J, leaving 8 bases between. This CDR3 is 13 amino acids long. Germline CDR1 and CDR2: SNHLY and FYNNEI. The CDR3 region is CASMTESTDTQYF. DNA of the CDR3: TGTGCCAGCATGACCGAAAGCACAGATACGCAGTATTTT.

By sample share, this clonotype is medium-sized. The CDR3 reads CAISEGFGGSGANVLTF. The CDR3 DNA follows: TGTGCCATCAGTGAGGGGTTCGGTGGCTCTGGGGCCAACGTCCTGACTTTC. J is TRBJ2-6 and V is TRBV10-3; D is unclear. The CDR3 contains 17 residues. The V and J ends lost 2 bases and 0 bases respectively, with 11 bases between them. CDR1 ENHRY and CDR2 SYGVKD come from the germline V gene.

The CDR3 coding sequence is TGTGCCATCAGTGAGTCTGGACCTAATTGGGGAGAGACCCAGTACTTC. Its protein is CAISESGPNWGETQYF. The rearrangement joins TRBV10-3 to TRBJ2-5; D gene unclear. The CDR3 totals 16 residues. Germline V gene lookup returns CDR1 ENHRY and CDR2 SYGVKD. V lost 0 bases and J lost 4, with 15 bases in between.

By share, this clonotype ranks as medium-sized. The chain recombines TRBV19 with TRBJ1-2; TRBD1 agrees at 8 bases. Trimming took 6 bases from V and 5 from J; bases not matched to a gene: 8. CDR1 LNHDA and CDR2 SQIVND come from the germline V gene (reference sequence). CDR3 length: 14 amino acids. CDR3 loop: CASRSRRGQYGYTF. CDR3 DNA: TGTGCCAGTAGAAGTCGCAGGGGGCAGTATGGCTACACCTTC.

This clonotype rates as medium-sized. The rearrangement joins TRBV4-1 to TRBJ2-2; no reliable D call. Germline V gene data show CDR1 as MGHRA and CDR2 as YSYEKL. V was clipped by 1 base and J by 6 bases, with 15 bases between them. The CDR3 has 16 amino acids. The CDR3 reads CASSQVDLGFAGELFF. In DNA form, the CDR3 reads TGCGCCAGCAGCCAAGTAGATTTAGGGTTCGCCGGGGAGCTGTTTTTT.

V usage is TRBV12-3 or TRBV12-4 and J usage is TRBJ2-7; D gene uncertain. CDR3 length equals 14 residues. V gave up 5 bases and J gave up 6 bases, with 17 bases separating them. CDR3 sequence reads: CASSPSGPTAEQYF. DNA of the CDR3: TGTGCCAGCAGTCCCTCCGGACCCACGGCCGAGCAGTACTTC.

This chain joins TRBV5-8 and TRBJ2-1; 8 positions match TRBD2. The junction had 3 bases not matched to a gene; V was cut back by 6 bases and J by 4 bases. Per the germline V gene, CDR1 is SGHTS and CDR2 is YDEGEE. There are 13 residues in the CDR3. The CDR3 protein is CASTGLAYNEQFF. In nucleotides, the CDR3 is TGTGCCAGCACCGGACTAGCTTACAATGAGCAGTTCTTC. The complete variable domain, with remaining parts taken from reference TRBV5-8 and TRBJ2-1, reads EAGVTQSPTHLIKTRGQQATLRCSPISGHTSVYWYQQALGLGLQFLLWYDEGEERNRGNFPPRFSGRQFPNYSSELNVNALELEDSALYLCASTGLAYNEQFFGPGTRLTVL.

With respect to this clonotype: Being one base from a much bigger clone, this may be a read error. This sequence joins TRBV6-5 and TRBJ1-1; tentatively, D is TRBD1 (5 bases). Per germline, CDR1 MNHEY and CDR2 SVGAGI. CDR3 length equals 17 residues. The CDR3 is CASSSGGGVKRGTEASF. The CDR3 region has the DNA TGTGCCAGCAGTTCCGGCGGTGGGGTGAAACGGGGCACTGAAGCTTCCTTT.

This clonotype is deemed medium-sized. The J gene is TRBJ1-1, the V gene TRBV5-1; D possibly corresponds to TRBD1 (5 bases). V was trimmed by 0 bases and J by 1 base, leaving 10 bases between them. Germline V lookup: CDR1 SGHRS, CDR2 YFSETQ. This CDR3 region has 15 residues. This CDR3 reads CASSLGPGTNTEAFF. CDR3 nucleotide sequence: TGCGCCAGCAGCTTGGGTCCAGGGACGAACACTGAAGCTTTCTTT.

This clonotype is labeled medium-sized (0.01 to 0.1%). The DNA for the CDR3 is TGTGCCACCGAGCGACAGGGGGCCTTCACAGATACGCAGTATTTT. Translating it yields CATERQGAFTDTQYF. The V call is TRBV24-1, the J call TRBJ2-3; 10 nucleotides match TRBD1. Germline-derived CDR1 and CDR2 are KGHDR and SFDVKD. The CDR3 is made up of 15 amino acids. Losses at the gene ends were 9 bases for V and 2 bases for J; bases not matched to a gene: 7.

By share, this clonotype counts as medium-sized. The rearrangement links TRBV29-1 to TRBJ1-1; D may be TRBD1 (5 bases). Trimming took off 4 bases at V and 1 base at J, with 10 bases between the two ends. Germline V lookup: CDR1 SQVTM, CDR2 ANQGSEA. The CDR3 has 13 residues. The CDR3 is CSVGRGRNTEAFF. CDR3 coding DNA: TGCAGCGTTGGTAGGGGCCGGAACACTGAAGCTTTCTTT.

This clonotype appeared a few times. The CDR3 DNA follows: TGTGCCAGCACCATTACGGGTGTCTCAGATACGCAGTATTTT. It codes for CASTITGVSDTQYF. The chain carries TRBV5-6 and TRBJ2-3, with no clear D. V lost 6 bases and J 4 bases, leaving 15 bases between the germline ends. The length of the CDR3 is 14 residues. The germline gives CDR1 SGHDT, CDR2 YYEEEE.

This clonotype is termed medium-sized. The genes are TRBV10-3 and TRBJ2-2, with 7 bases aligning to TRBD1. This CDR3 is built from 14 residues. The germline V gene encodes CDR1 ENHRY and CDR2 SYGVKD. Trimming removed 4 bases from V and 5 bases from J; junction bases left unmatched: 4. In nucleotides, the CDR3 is TGTGCCATCAGTGTAGGGGGCTCGACCGGGGAGCTGTTTTTT. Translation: CAISVGGSTGELFF.

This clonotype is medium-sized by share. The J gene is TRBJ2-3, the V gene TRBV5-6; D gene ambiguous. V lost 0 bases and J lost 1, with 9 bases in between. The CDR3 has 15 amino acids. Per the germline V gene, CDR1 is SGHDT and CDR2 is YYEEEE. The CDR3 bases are TGTGCCAGCAGCTTGGGGGCTCCGGGCACAGATACGCAGTATTTT. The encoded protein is CASSLGAPGTDTQYF.

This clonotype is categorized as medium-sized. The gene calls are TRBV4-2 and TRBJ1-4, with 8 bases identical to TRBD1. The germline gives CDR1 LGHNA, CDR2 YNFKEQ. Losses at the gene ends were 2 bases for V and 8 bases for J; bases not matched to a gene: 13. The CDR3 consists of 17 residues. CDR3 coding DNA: TGTGCCAGCAGCCAACAGACCCCCGGACAGGGAGTCGAAAAACTGTTTTTT. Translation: CASSQQTPGQGVEKLFF.

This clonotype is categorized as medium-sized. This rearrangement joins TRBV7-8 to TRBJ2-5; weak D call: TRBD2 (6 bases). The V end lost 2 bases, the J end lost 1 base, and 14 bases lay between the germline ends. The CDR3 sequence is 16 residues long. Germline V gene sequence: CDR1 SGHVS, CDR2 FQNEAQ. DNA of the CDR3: TGTGCCAGCAGCTTATTACTAAGCGGGCCCCAAGAGACCCAGTACTTC. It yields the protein CASSLLLSGPQETQYF.

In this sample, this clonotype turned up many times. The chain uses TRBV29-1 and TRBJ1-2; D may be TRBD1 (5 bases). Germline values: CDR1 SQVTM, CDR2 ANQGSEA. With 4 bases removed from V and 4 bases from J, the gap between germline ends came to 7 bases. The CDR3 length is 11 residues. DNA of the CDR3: TGCAGCGTTGTAGGGGCCTATGGCTACACCTTC. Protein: CSVVGAYGYTF.

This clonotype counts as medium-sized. CDR3 sequence (DNA): TGTGCCAGCAGTGACGGGGGGGCCGGGGAGCTGTTTTTT. It encodes CASSDGGAGELFF. This sequence joins TRBV6-4 and TRBJ2-2; 7 nucleotides match TRBD2. This CDR3 is 13 amino acids long. J gave up 6 bases and V 2 bases, and 0 bases lay outside the gene matches. Germline CDR1 MRHNA, CDR2 SNTAGT.

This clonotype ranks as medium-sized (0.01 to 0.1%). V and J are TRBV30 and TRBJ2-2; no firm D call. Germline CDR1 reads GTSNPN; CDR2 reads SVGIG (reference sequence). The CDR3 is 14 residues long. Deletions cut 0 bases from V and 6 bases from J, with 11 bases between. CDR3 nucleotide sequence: TGTGCCTGGAGTGTAGGGTTCCACCCCGGGGAGCTGTTTTTT. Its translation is CAWSVGFHPGELFF.

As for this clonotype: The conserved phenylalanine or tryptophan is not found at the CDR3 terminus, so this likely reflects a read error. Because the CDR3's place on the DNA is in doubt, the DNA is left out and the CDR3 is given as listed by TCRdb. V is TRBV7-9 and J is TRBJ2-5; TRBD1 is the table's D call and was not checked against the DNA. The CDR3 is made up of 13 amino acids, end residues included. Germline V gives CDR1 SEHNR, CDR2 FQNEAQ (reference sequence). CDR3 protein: CASRDKGGETQDG.

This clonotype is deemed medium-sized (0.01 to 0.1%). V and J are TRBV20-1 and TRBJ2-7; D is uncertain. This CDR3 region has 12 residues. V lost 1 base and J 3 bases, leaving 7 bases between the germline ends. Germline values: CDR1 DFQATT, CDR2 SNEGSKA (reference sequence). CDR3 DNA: TGCAGTGCTAGAGCCAACCGCTACGAGCAGTACTTC. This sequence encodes CSARANRYEQYF.

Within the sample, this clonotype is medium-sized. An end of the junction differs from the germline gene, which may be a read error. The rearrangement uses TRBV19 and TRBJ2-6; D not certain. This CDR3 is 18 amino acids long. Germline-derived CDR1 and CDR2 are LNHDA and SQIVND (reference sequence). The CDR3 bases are TGTGCCACCAGACCCCAGGTGCCTACGCGCTCTGCGGCCAACGTCCTGACTTTC. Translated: CATRPQVPTRSAANVLTF.